These 13 T cell receptor beta chains were all obtained from the same sample, sequenced in a study of shared clonotypes between healthy human individuals. Produced via immunoSEQ multiplex PCR; TCRdb's table is partial and in-frame only. Of more than 150,000 clones in the sample, about 93% were seen once. The specimen was naive CD4+ T cells sorted from blood. Subset here: CD45RA+ positively selected. The receptors were sampled from a woman in her thirties in good health.

The rearrangement joins TRBV5-1 to TRBJ1-5, with 10 bases fitting TRBD1. From germline, CDR1 is SGHRS and CDR2 YFSETQ. The CDR3 runs 14 residues. V was pared by 3 bases and J by 5 bases, with 2 bases of the junction left unmatched. This CDR3 reads CASSSGQGDQPQHF. CDR3 nucleotides: TGCGCCAGCAGCTCCGGACAGGGGGATCAGCCCCAGCATTTT.

The chain employs TRBV6-5 and TRBJ2-7; 7 bases are shared with TRBD1. Germline CDR1 MNHEY, CDR2 SVGAGI. V lost 0 bases, J lost 2 bases, and 4 bases stayed unmatched. CDR3 length: 15 amino acids. The CDR3 loop is CASSYSKTGTYEQYF. The CDR3 DNA sequence: TGTGCCAGCAGTTACTCGAAGACAGGGACCTACGAGCAGTACTTC.

The chain links TRBV28 to TRBJ1-1; D gene unclear. The CDR3 has 14 residues. The germline gives CDR1 MDHEN, CDR2 SYDVKM. Trimming stripped 5 bases from V and 11 bases from J, with 21 bases between. The DNA of the CDR3 is TGTGCCAGCAGTCCTCCCCAAAGGCGAGCCCTGGCTTTCTTT. Translating it yields CASSPPQRRALAFF.

This rearrangement joins TRBV2 to TRBJ2-7; D is unresolved. Germline-derived CDR1 and CDR2 are SNHLY and FYNNEI. The CDR3 extends over 13 amino acids. V dropped 7 bases and J dropped 3 bases, with 13 bases sitting between them. CDR3 in amino acids: CASTGQLLYEQYF. The CDR3 DNA follows: TGTGCCAGCACTGGGCAGCTCCTCTACGAGCAGTACTTC.

Concerning this clone itself: The sample holds other DNA sequences that translate to the same CDR3. The chain links TRBV28 to TRBJ2-7; D is perhaps TRBD1 or TRBD2 (5 bases each). The germline V and J ends were trimmed by 6 bases and 3 bases, with 9 bases remaining between them. This CDR3 is 12 amino acids long. CDR1 and CDR2 (germline): MDHEN, SYDVKM. The CDR3 DNA reads TGTGCCAGCAGCCGGGACGGCTACGAGCAGTACTTC. It codes for CASSRDGYEQYF.

V gene TRBV28 combines with J gene TRBJ2-3; D gene unclear. Between the trimmed V and J ends, which lost 2 bases and 0 bases, there was a span of 18 bases. CDR1 MDHEN and CDR2 SYDVKM come from the germline V gene. This CDR3 has 18 amino acids. Here the CDR3 reads CASSLQINRAQSTDTQYF. DNA of the CDR3: TGTGCCAGCAGTTTACAAATTAACCGGGCACAAAGCACAGATACGCAGTATTTT.

This chain links TRBV7-6 with TRBJ2-4; 10 bases line up with TRBD2. Looked up from germline, CDR1 is SGHVS and CDR2 is FNYEAQ. The CDR3 loop spans 16 amino acids. J was trimmed by 10 bases and V by 4 bases; bases with no gene match: 13. CDR3 protein: CASSSELAGPVGIQYF. As DNA, the CDR3 is TGTGCCAGCAGCTCCGAACTAGCGGGGCCCGTAGGGATTCAGTACTTC.

The CDR3, as DNA: TGTGCCAGCAGTGGAATCGAGCTGCGGGAGGCCTACGAGCAGTACTTC. Its translation is CASSGIELREAYEQYF. J is TRBJ2-7 and V is TRBV2; 8 nucleotides match TRBD2. From germline, CDR1 is SNHLY and CDR2 FYNNEI. This CDR3 spans 16 amino acids. V shed 4 bases and J 2 bases; nucleotides not matched to a gene: 10.

V gene TRBV5-1 combines with J gene TRBJ2-7, with D perhaps TRBD1 (6 bases). The V gene lost 2 bases and the J gene lost 6 bases, with 12 bases spanning the gap. CDR1 is SGHRS, CDR2 YFSETQ, per germline. This CDR3 has 13 residues. CDR3 bases: TGCGCCAGCAGCTTCCAAGGGGGAAGCGAGCAGTACTTC. It encodes CASSFQGGSEQYF.

The genes are TRBV4-2 and TRBJ1-4; no reliable D call. The ends were cut back, 1 base at V and 4 bases at J, with 10 bases in the middle. The CDR3 is 15 amino acids. Germline V gene lookup returns CDR1 LGHNA and CDR2 YNFKEQ. CDR3 coding DNA: TGTGCCAGCAGCCAAGTGGCCGGGAGTAATGAAAAACTGTTTTTT. This translates into CASSQVAGSNEKLFF.

The chain employs TRBV30 and TRBJ2-1; D tentatively fits TRBD1 or TRBD2 (5 bases each). V lost 8 bases and J 2 bases, leaving 16 bases between the germline ends. The CDR3 loop spans 14 amino acids. Germline CDR1 is GTSNPN and CDR2 is SVGIG (reference sequence). The CDR3 protein is CAGGAGGAYNEQFF. The CDR3 bases are TGTGCCGGGGGTGCTGGGGGTGCCTACAATGAGCAGTTCTTC.

The chain is built from TRBV7-3 and TRBJ1-6; TRBD1 aligns across 8 bases. The CDR3 consists of 15 residues. Germline V gives CDR1 SGHTA, CDR2 FQGTGA. The J segment lost 8 bases and the V segment lost 3 bases, leaving 6 bases of the junction unmatched. In nucleotides, the CDR3 is TGTGCCAGCAGCTTCGGACAGGGAGCTGATTCACCCCTCCACTTT. Translating gives CASSFGQGADSPLHF.

The chain couples TRBV5-1 to TRBJ2-7; a possible D gene is TRBD2 (7 bases). Trimming shortened V by 4 bases and J by 2 bases, and 13 bases separated the two germline ends. The CDR3 runs 14 residues. Germline V lookup: CDR1 SGHRS, CDR2 YFSETQ. CDR3 in amino acids: CASSTTGRAYEQYF. CDR3 nucleotides: TGCGCCAGCAGCACAACAGGGAGGGCCTACGAGCAGTACTTC. The whole variable domain, remainder taken from reference TRBV5-1 and TRBJ2-7, is KAGVTQTPRYLIKTRGQQVTLSCSPISGHRSVSWYQQTPGQGLQFLFEYFSETQRNKGNFPGRFSGRQFSNSRSEMNVSTLELGDSALYLCASSTTGRAYEQYFGPGTRLTVT.